Presented here are 9 T cell receptor beta chains from one specimen sequenced in a study of shared clonotypes between healthy human individuals (dated by TCRdb to 2020 to 2022). Libraries were prepared through the immunoSEQ multiplex PCR assay. Here the immuneACCESS table is served through TCRdb, limited to in-frame sequences with V and J called. Missing clones are a known gap in these copies; in checked studies unresolved V genes cover under half, and the rest lacks a known reason. The sample has nearly 2 million clones on record, 85% to 95% of them singletons. The ten largest clones represent more than 0.95% of the sample. CD8 naive samples consisted of CD45RO-negative cells that were positively selected for CCR7, yielding a CD45RA+CCR7+ population without TemRA cells. The sample taken for sequencing was naive CD8+ T cells sorted from blood. In light of the paper, this sample's cell subset or site label describes: CD45RA+CCR7+. The receptor source for this set is a man between 18 and 35 years old in good health.

The chain links TRBV6-1 to TRBJ2-7; 15 positions match TRBD2. CDR3 size: 15 residues. Germline lookup yields CDR1 MNHNS and CDR2 SASEGT. V shed 8 bases and J 3 bases; nucleotides not matched to a gene: 5. The CDR3 sequence is CASLGLAGGDYEQYF. DNA of the CDR3: TGTGCCAGCCTTGGACTAGCGGGAGGGGACTACGAGCAGTACTTC.

V and J are TRBV7-6 and TRBJ1-1, with 8 bases fitting TRBD1. Germline-derived CDR1 and CDR2 are SGHVS and FNYEAQ. There are 15 residues in the CDR3. Trimming at V came to 0 bases and at J to 8 bases, leaving 8 bases not matched to a gene. The CDR3 reads CASSLAGTGGSEAFF. The CDR3 coding sequence is TGTGCCAGCAGCTTAGCCGGGACAGGAGGTTCAGAAGCTTTCTTT.

The chain has TRBV4-2 and TRBJ1-2; no clear D gene. Germline CDR1 reads LGHNA; CDR2 reads YNFKEQ. The CDR3 extends over 14 amino acids. Trimming pared 0 bases from V and 4 bases from J, leaving 9 bases between. Here the CDR3 reads CASSQEEGGYGYTF. CDR3 in DNA: TGTGCCAGCAGCCAAGAAGAGGGCGGCTATGGCTACACCTTC.

The V and J genes are TRBV27 and TRBJ2-7, with 10 bases that match TRBD1. Losses at the gene ends were 5 bases for V and 3 bases for J; bases not matched to a gene: 7. The CDR3 runs 15 residues. Germline V gene sequence: CDR1 MNHEY, CDR2 SMNVEV (reference sequence). CDR3 coding DNA: TGTGCCAGCAGTGTGACAGGGGGCTGGGGCTACGAGCAGTACTTC. Protein: CASSVTGGWGYEQYF.

CDR3 residues: CASSYGTDLMNTEAFF. CDR3 sequence (DNA): TGTGCCAGCAGTTACGGGACAGATCTCATGAACACTGAAGCTTTCTTT. This chain uses TRBV6-5 with TRBJ1-1, with 7 bases aligning to TRBD1. The CDR3 consists of 16 residues. Germline assignment: CDR1 MNHEY and CDR2 SVGAGI. Trimming at V came to 2 bases and at J to 0 bases, leaving 6 bases not matched to a gene.

This rearrangement joins TRBV4-1 to TRBJ1-5, with TRBD1 matching over 7 bases. The CDR3 totals 15 residues. Trimming cost V 1 base and J 5 bases; bases outside gene matches: 5. From germline, CDR1 is MGHRA and CDR2 YSYEKL. Written as DNA, the CDR3 is TGCGCCAGCAGCCAAGCCCTTCAGGGGGATCAGCCCCAGCATTTT. It yields the protein CASSQALQGDQPQHF.

The chain is built from TRBV18 and TRBJ2-2; 7 nucleotides match TRBD1. The CDR3 runs 16 residues. With V trimmed by 1 base and J by 0 bases, 2 bases remained unmatched. From germline, CDR1 is KGHSH and CDR2 LQKENI. Here the CDR3 DNA reads TGTGCCAGCTCACCACAGGACAGGACGAACACCGGGGAGCTGTTTTTT. Translating gives CASSPQDRTNTGELFF.

This clone occurred once. The gene calls are TRBV9 and TRBJ2-7; perhaps TRBD1 as D (5 bases). CDR1 and CDR2 (germline): SGDLS, YYNGEE. This CDR3 has 15 amino acids. Trimming removed 4 bases from V and 4 bases from J, with 18 bases in between. The CDR3 protein is CASSLSPADKYEQYF. CDR3 sequence (DNA): TGTGCCAGCAGCCTCAGCCCGGCGGACAAATACGAGCAGTACTTC.

V and J are TRBV13 and TRBJ2-5; the match to TRBD1 covers 7 bases. The CDR3 sequence is 15 residues long. Germline V CDR1 and CDR2: PRHDT, FYEKMQ (reference sequence). V dropped 5 bases and J dropped 5; count of bases not matched to a gene: 11. CDR3 DNA: TGTGCCAGCAGCCCCGGAAGGGGGCCGGCGGAGACCCAGTACTTC. This translates into CASSPGRGPAETQYF.